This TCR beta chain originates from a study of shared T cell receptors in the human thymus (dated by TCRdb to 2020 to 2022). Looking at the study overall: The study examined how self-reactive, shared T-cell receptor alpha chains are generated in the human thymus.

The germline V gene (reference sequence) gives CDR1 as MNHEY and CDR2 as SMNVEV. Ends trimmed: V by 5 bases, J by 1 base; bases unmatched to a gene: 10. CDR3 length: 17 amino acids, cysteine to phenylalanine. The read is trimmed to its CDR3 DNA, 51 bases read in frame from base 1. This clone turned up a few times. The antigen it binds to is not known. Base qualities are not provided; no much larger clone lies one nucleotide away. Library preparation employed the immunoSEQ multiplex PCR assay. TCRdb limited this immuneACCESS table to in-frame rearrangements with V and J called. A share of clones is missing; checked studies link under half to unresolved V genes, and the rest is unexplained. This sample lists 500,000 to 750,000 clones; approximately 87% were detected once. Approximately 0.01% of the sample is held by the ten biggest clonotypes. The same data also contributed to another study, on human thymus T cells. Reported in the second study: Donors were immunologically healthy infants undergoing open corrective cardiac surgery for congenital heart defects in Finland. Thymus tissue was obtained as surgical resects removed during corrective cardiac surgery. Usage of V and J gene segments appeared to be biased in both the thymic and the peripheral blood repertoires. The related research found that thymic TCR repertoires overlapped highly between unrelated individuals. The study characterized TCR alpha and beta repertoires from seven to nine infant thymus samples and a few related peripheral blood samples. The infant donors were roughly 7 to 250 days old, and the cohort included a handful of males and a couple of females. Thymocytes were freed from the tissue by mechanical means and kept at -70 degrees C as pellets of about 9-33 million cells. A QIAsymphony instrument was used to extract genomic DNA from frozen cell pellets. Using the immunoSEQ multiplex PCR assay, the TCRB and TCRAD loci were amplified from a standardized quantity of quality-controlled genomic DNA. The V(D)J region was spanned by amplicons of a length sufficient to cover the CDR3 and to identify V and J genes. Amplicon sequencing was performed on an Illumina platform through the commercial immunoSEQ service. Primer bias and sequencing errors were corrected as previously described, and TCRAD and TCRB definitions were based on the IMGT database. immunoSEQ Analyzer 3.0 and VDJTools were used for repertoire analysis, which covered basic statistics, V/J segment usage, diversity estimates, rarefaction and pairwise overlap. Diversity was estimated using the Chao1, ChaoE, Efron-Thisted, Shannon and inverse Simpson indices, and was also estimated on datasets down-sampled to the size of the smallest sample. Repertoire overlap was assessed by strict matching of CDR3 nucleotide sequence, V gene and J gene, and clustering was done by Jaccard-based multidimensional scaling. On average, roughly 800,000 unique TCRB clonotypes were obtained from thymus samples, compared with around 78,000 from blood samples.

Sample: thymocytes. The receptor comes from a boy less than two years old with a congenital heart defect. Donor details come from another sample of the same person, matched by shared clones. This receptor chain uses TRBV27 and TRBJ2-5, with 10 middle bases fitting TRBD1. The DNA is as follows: TGTGCCAGCAGTCCCCACCCCCGGGACAGGGGCCAAGAGACCCAGTACTTC. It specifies CASSPHPRDRGQETQYF.